This T cell receptor beta chain is drawn from a study of tumor-infiltrating lymphocytes in primary liver carcinoma. Turning to the study itself: Between about 4 and 11 cm across, the tumors were all of stage T1-T3 N0M0.

Starting from around 0.45 ug of total RNA, TCR beta cDNA was produced with a primer in the constant region. A slightly modified ARM-PCR protocol with three nested multiplex PCR rounds produced these TCR beta libraries. TRBV1-TRBV30 forward primers paired with a C-beta reverse primer drove the first two PCR rounds, ten to eleven cycles each. TCRdb independently ran MiXCR on the multiplex PCR reads; one entry per CDR3 protein. The repertoire holds almost 55,000 distinct CDR3 sequences, about 68% seen once, with less than 30% in the top ten. The CDR3 is 16 amino acids. CDR1 is MDHEN and CDR2 is SYDVKM in the germline V gene. Comments on this clonotype: At one of its ends the junction is not consistent with the germline gene, which may arise from a read error.

DNA and RNA were both co-extracted from 20-30 mg of bulk tissue that had not been sorted. Sequenced material: liver tumor tissue from sampling region 2. The subset denotes: tumor region T2, inferior pole. The sequence derives from a man aged 35 to 55 with primary liver carcinoma and hepatitis B virus infection. The chain links TRBV28 to TRBJ2-7; D is tentatively TRBD1 or TRBD2 (5 bases each). CDR3 DNA sequence: TGTGTCAGCAGTTCCCCCGGTGGGAAGGGACGGTACGACCAGTACTTC. Its protein product is CVSSSPGGKGRYDQYF.